The clone carrying this T cell receptor beta chain was recorded a few times. The antigen is not known. The data derive from a study of CD8 T cells in ankylosing spondylitis. Study conclusions and caveats: Reports say disease-linked clones showed up significantly more in matched ankylosing spondylitis synovial fluid. Reports of some motif variants in reactive arthritis synovial fluid and blood predate this one.

TCRdb itself ran the 5' RACE reads through MiXCR, one entry per CDR3 protein. The data contain a few hundred thousand distinct CDR3 sequences, more than 9% of them seen just once; the ten biggest clones take up 9.1%. The sequence was collected from a female donor with ankylosing spondylitis or in good health (not recorded which). The sequencing sample was made of blood, either unsorted or a sorted T cell fraction (not recorded which).

The CDR3 DNA follows: TGTGCCAGCAGTGAATCCGCAGGGCGGGACGAGCAGTACTTC. It encodes CASSESAGRDEQYF. This chain links TRBV25-1 with TRBJ2-7, with D perhaps given as TRBD1 or TRBD2 (5 bases each). The CDR3 covers 14 residues. The germline V and J ends were trimmed by 1 base and 5 bases, with 12 bases remaining between them. Germline CDR1 reads MGHDK; CDR2 reads SYGVNS.